This T cell receptor beta chain was documented in a study of vaccination and CD4 T cells after COVID-19. About the study: At a median roughly 100 days (range 35 to 161) after diagnosis, post-COVID samples were drawn.

Treatment: approximately nine-day PBMC culture with coronavirus spike peptide pools or control peptides (ViraFEST assay). Cultured CD4+ T-cell DNA underwent Oncomine TCR Beta short-read sequencing. One entry per CDR3 protein results from TCRdb running MiXCR on the PCR reads. The sample contains around 21,000 distinct CDR3 sequences, 55% of which appear only once. With regard to this clonotype: The antigen remains undetermined.

Looked up from germline, CDR1 is KGHDR and CDR2 is SFDVKD. The V end was cut by 8 bases, the J end by 7 bases, with 9 bases between. The CDR3 length is 11 residues. The TCR comes from a human donor who had recovered from COVID-19. The rearrangement links TRBV24-1 to TRBJ2-3, with unresolved D. Input material: CD4+ T cells from blood, cultured in vitro. Written as DNA, the CDR3 is TGTGCCACCAAAGACTCGTATACGCAGTATTTT. As protein: CATKDSYTQYF.